The sequence of this TCR beta chain was determined in a study of blood T cell repertoires in COVID-19. Study details: The United States, Italy and Spain provided the acute and convalescent COVID-19 samples. The cDNA or gDNA used as material had been derived from T cells, B-cell-depleted T cells, or PBMCs.

In the authors' workflow: Estimation of nucleated cell counts was performed using reference gene primer amplification. TCRdb's copy holds only in-frame clones and misses some; the assay was immunoSEQ multiplex PCR. The DNA gave D and trimming, while V, J and clone size come from that table. The sample records approximately 140,000 clones, more than 75% being singletons. This CDR3 region has 19 residues. This clone was counted once. The receptor comes from a woman aged 40 to 50 with acute or convalescent COVID-19. The chain employs TRBV21-1 and TRBJ1-4; TRBD1 is taken as the D call from the table, unchecked against the DNA. TRBV21-1 is tagged as a pseudogene. Sequences were obtained from peripheral blood. DNA of the CDR3: TGTGCCAGCAGCAAAGGTGGGGCCCCAAGGGCAACTAATAATGAAAAACTGTTTTTT. It yields the protein CASSKGGAPRATNNEKLFF.